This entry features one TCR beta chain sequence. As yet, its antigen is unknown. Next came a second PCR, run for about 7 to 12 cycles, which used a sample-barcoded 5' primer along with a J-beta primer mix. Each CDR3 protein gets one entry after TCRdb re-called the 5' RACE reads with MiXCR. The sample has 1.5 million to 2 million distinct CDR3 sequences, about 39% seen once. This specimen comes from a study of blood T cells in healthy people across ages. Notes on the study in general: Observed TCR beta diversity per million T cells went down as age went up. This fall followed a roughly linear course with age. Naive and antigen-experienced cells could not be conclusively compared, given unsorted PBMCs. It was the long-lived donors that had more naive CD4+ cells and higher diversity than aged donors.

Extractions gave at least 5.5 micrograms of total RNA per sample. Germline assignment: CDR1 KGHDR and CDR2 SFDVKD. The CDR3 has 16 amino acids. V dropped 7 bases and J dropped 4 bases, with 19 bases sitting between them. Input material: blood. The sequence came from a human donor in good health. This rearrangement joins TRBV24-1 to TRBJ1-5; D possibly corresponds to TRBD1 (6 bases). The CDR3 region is CATSYTGPGTNQPQHF. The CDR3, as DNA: TGTGCCACCAGCTATACAGGGCCTGGGACGAATCAGCCCCAGCATTTT.